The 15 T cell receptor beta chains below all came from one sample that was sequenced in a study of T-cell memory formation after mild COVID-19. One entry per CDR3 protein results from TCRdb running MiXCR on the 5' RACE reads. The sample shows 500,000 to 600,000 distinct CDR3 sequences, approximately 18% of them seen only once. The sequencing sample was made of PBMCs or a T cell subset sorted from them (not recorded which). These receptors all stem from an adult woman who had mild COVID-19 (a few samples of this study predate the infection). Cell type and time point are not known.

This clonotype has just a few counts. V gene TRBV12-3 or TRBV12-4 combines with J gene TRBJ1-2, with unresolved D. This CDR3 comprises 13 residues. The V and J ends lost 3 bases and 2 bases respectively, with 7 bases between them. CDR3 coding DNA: TGTGCCAGCAGTTTCTCAGAAAACTATGGCTACACCTTC. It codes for CASSFSENYGYTF.

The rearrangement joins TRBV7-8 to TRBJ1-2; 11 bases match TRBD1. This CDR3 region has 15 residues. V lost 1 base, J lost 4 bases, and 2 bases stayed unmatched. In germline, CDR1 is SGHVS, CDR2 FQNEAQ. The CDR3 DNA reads TGTGCCAGCAGCTTAGGAGGACAGGGGGCCTATGGCTACACCTTC. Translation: CASSLGGQGAYGYTF.

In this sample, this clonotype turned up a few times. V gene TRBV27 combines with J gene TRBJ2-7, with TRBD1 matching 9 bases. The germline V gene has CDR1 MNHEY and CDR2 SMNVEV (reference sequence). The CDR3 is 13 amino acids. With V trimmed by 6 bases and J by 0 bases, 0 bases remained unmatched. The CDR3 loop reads CASRQGASYEQYF. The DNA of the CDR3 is TGTGCCAGCAGACAGGGGGCCTCCTACGAGCAGTACTTC.

The CDR3 nucleotides are TGTGCCAGCAGCTCGTCGACAGGGGCGAGCACTGAAGCTTTCTTT. It translates to CASSSSTGASTEAFF. The chain has TRBV7-9 and TRBJ1-1; 8 bases fit TRBD1. Trimming at V came to 4 bases and at J to 4 bases, leaving 8 bases not matched to a gene. Germline CDR1 reads SEHNR; CDR2 reads FQNEAQ (reference sequence). This CDR3 contains 15 residues.

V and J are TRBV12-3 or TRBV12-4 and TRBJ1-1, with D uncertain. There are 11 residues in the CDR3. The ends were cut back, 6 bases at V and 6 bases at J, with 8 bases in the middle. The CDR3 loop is CASSRVAEAFF. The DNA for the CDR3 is TGTGCCAGCAGCCGCGTGGCTGAAGCTTTCTTT.

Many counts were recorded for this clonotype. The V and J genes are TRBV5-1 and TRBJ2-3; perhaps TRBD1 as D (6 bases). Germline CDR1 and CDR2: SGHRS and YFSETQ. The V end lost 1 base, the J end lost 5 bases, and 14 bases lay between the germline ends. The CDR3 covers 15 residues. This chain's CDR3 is CASSLSPGAGDTQYF. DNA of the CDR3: TGCGCCAGCAGCTTGTCTCCAGGGGCTGGAGATACGCAGTATTTT.

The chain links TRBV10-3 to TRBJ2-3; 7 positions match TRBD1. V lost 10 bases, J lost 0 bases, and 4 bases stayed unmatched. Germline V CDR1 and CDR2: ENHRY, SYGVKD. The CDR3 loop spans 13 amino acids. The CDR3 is CATGQESTDTQYF. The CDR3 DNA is TGTGCCACCGGACAGGAAAGCACAGATACGCAGTATTTT.

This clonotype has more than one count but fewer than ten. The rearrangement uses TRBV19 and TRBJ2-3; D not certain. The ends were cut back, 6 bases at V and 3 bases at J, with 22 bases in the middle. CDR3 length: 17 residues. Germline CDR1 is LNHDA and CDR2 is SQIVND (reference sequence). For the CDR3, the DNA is TGTGCCAGTAGCCCCGAGCGAGACCCCCTGGGGACAGATACGCAGTATTTT. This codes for CASSPERDPLGTDTQYF.

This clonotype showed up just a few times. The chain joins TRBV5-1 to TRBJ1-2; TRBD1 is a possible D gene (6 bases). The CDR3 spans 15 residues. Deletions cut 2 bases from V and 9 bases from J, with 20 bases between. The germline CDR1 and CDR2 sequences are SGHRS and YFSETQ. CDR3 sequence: CASSFVRNWTASYTF. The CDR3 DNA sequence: TGCGCCAGCAGCTTTGTGAGGAATTGGACAGCAAGCTACACCTTC.

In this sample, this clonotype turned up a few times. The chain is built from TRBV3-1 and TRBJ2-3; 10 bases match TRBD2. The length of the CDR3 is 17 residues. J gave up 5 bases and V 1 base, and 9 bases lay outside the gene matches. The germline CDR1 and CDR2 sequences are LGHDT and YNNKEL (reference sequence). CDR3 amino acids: CASSQGASGGAGDTQYF. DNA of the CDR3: TGTGCCAGCAGCCAAGGAGCGAGCGGGGGGGCCGGAGATACGCAGTATTTT.

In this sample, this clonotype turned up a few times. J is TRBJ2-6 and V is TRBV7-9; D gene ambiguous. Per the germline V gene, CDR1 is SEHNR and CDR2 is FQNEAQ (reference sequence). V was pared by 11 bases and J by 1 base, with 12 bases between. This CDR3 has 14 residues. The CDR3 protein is CAGNPRSGANVLTF. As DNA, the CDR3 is TGTGCCGGCAATCCCAGGTCTGGGGCCAACGTCCTGACTTTC.

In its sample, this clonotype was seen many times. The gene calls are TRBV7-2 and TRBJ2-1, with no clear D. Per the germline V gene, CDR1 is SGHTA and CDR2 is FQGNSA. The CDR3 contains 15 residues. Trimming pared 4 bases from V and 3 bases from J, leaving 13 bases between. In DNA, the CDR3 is TGTGCCAGCAGCTCAACACTAAACTTCTACAATGAGCAGTTCTTC. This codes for CASSSTLNFYNEQFF.

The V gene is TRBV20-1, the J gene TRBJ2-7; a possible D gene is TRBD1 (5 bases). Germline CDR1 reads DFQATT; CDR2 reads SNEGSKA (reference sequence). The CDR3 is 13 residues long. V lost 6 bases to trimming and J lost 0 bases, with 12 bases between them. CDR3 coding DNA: TGCAGTGCGGGGAAAGGGGCCTCCTACGAGCAGTACTTC. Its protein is CSAGKGASYEQYF.

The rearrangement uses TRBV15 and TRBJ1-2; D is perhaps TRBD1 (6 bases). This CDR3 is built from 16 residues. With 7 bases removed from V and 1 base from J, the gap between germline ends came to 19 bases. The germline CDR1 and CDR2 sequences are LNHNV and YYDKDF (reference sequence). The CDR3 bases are TGTGCCACCATATCTCTTCGGGGGGCTGTTAACTATGGCTACACCTTC. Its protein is CATISLRGAVNYGYTF.

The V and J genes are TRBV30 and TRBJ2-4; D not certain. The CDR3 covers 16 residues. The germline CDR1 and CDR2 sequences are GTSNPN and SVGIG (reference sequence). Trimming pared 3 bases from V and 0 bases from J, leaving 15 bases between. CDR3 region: CAWRGTGYLAKNIQYF. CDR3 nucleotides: TGTGCCTGGAGGGGTACTGGTTATCTAGCCAAAAACATTCAGTACTTC.